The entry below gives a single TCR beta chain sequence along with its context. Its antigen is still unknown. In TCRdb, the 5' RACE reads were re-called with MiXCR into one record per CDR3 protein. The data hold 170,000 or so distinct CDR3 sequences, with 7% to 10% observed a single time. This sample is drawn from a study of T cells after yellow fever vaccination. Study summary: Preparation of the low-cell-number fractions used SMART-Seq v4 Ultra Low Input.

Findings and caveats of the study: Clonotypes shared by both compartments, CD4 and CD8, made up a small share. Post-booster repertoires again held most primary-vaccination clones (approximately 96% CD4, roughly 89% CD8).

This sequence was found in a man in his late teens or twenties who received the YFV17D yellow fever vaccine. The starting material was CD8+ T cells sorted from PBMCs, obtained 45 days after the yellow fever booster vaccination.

The CDR3 spells CASSLTTGQDEKLFF. The CDR3, as DNA: TGCGCCAGCAGCCTAACGACAGGGCAAGATGAAAAACTGTTTTTT. The chain uses TRBV4-3 and TRBJ1-4, with 7 bases aligning to TRBD1. The ends lost 4 bases at V and 6 bases at J; junction bases unmatched: 8. Germline loops: CDR1 LGHNA, CDR2 YSLEER. The CDR3 is made up of 15 amino acids.